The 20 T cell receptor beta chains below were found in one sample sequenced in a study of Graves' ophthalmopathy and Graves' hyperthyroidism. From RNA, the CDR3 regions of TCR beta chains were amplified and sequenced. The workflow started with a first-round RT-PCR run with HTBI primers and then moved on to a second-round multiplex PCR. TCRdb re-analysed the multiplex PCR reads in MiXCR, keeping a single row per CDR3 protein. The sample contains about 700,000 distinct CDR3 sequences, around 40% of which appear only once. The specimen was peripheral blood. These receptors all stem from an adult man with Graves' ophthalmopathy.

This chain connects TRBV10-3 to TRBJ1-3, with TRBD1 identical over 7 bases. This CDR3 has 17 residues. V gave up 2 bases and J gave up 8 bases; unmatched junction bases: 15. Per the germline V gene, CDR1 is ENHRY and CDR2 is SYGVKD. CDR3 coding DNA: TGTGCCATCAGTGAGAAGACAGGGCCAGGCTATGGCTACACCATATATTTT. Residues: CAISEKTGPGYGYTIYF.

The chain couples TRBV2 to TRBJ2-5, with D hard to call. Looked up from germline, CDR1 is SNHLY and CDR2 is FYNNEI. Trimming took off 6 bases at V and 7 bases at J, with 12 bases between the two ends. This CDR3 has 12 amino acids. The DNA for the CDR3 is TGTGCCAGCAGACCCGAATCGGGGACCCAGTACTTC. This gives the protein CASRPESGTQYF.

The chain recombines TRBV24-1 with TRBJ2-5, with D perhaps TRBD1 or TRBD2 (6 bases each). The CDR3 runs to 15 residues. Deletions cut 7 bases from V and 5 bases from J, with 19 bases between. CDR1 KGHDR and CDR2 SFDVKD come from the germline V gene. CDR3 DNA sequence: TGTGCCACCAGCGTTCCTCCCCGGGGGCTGGAGACCCAGTACTTC. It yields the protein CATSVPPRGLETQYF.

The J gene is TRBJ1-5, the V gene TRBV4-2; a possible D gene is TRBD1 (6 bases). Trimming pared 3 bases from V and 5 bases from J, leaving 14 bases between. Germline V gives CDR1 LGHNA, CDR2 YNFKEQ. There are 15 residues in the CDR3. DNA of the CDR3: TGTGCCAGCAGCCACAGAGGGGGGAGCGATCAGCCCCAGCATTTT. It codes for CASSHRGGSDQPQHF.

CDR3 coding DNA: TGTGCCAGCAGTGTGGAGACACCAGCTTATTCACCCCTCCACTTT. It specifies CASSVETPAYSPLHF. V is TRBV2 and J is TRBJ1-6; D is unclear. Germline CDR1 reads SNHLY; CDR2 reads FYNNEI. V was pared by 4 bases and J by 8 bases, with 15 bases between. There are 15 residues in the CDR3.

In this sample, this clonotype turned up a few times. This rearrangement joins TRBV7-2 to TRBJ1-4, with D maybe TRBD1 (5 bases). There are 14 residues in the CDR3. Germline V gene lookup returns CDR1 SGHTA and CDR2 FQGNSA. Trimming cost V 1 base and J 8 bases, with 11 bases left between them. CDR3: CASSLGRVGEKLFF. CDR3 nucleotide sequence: TGTGCCAGCAGCTTAGGCAGGGTAGGGGAAAAACTGTTTTTT.

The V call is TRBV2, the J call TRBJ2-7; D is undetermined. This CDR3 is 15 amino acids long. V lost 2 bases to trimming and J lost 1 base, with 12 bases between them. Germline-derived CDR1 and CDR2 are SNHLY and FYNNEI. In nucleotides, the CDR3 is TGTGCCAGCAGTGAAACGGGCAGACTTTCCTACGAGCAGTACTTC. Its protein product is CASSETGRLSYEQYF.

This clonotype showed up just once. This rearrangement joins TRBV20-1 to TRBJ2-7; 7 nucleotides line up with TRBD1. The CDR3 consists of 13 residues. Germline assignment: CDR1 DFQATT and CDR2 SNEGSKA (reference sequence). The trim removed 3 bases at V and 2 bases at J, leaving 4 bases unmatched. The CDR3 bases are TGCAGTGCTAGGGCGGACAGGCCCTACGAGCAGTACTTC. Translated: CSARADRPYEQYF.

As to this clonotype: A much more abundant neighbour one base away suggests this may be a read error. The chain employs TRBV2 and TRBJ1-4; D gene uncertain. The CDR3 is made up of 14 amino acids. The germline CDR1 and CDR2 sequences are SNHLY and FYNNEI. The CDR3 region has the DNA TGTGCCGGCAGTGAATTGGGTAAAGGTGAAAAACTGTTTTTT. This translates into CAGSELGKGEKLFF.

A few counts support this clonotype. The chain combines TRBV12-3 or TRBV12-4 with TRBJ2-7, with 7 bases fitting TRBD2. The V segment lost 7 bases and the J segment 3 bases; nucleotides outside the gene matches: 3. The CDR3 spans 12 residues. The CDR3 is CASTWGGYEQYF. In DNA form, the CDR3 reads TGTGCCAGCACCTGGGGGGGCTACGAGCAGTACTTC.

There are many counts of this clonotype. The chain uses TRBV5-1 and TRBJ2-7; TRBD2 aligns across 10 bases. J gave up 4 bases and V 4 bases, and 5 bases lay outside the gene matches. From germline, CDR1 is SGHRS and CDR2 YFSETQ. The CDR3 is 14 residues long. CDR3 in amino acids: CASSPPAGGYEQYF. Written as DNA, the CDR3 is TGCGCCAGCAGCCCCCCAGCGGGAGGGTACGAGCAGTACTTC.

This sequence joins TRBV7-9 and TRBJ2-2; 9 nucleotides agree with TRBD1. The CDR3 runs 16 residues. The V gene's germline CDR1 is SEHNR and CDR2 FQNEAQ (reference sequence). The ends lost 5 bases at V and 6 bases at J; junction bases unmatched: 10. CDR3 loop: CASSPRQGGTAGELFF. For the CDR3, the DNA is TGTGCCAGCAGCCCTCGACAGGGGGGGACCGCCGGGGAGCTGTTTTTT. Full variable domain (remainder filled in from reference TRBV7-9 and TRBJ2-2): DTGVSQNPRHKITKRGQNVTFRCDPISEHNRLYWYRQTLGQGPEFLTYFQNEAQLEKSRLLSDRFSAERPKGSFSTLEIQRTEQGDSAMYLCASSPRQGGTAGELFFGEGSRLTVL.

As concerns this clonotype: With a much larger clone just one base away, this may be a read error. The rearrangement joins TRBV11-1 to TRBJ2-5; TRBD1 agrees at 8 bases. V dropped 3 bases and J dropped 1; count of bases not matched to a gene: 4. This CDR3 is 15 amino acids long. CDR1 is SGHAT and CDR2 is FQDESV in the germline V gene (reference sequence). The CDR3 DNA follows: TGTGCCAGCAGCTTCGGGGACAGGAGCCAAGAGACCCAGTACTTC. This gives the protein CASSFGDRSQETQYF. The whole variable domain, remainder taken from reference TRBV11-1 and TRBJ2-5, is EAEVAQSPRYKITEKSQAVAFWCDPISGHATLYWYRQILGQGPELLVQFQDESVVDDSQLPKDRFSAERLKGVDSTLKIQPAELGDSAMYLCASSFGDRSQETQYFGPGTRLLVL.

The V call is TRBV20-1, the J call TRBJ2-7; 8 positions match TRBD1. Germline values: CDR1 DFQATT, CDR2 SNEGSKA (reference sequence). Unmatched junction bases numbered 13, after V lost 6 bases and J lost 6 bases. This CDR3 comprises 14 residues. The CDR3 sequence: CSATLTGVLIEQYF. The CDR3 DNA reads TGCAGTGCCACTCTGACAGGGGTTCTTATCGAGCAGTACTTC.

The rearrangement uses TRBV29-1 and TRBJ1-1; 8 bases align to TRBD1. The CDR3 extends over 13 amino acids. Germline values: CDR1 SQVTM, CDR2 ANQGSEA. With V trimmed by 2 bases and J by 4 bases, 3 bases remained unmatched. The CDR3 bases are TGCAGCGTTGAATTAGGGACAGGCACTGAAGCTTTCTTT. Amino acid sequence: CSVELGTGTEAFF.

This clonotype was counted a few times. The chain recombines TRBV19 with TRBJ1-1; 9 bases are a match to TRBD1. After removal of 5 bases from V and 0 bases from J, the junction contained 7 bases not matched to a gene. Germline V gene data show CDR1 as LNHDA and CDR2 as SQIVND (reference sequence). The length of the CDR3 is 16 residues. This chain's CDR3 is CASSPGTGKMNTEAFF. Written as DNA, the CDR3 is TGTGCCAGTAGTCCCGGGACAGGGAAGATGAACACTGAAGCTTTCTTT.

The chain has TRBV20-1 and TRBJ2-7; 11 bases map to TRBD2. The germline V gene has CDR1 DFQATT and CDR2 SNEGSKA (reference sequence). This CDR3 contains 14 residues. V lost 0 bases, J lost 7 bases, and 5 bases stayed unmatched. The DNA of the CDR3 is TGCAGTGCTAGAGAACTAGCGGGAGTAAGGGAGCAGTACTTC. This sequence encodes CSARELAGVREQYF.

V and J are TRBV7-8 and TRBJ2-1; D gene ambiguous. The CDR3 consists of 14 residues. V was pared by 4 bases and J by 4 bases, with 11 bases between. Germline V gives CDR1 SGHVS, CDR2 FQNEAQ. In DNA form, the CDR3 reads TGTGCCAGCAGCTCCGTGGGCCAATACAATGAGCAGTTCTTC. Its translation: CASSSVGQYNEQFF.

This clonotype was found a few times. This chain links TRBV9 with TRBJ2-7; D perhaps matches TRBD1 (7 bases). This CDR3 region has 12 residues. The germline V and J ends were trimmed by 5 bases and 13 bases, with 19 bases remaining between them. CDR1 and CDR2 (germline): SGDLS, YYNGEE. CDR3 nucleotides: TGTGCCAGCAGGGCGGGACAGCAGGAGCGTTACTTC. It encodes CASRAGQQERYF.

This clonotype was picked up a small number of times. CDR3 DNA sequence: TGTGCCAGCAGCTCCCGGGACAGGGGGCAAGAGACCCAGTACTTC. Residues: CASSSRDRGQETQYF. This chain connects TRBV6-1 to TRBJ2-5, with 11 bases aligning to TRBD1. Unmatched junction bases numbered 5, after V lost 6 bases and J lost 2 bases. This CDR3 region has 15 residues. Germline V gives CDR1 MNHNS, CDR2 SASEGT.